This TCR beta chain was observed in a study of blood T cell repertoires in COVID-19. In the study overall: COVID-19 samples, acute and convalescent, were from the United States, Italy and Spain.

As processed by the authors: Researchers report that nucleated cell counts were estimated from reference gene primer amplification. The method was immunoSEQ multiplex PCR; TCRdb's version includes in-frame clones alone and lacks a portion of them. From that table come the V and J calls and clone size; the DNA was used to work out D and trimming. This table holds 180,000 or so clones, 86% found once. In germline, CDR1 is KGHSH, CDR2 LQKENI. CDR3 length equals 15 residues. V was trimmed by 2 bases and J by 5 bases, leaving 15 bases between them. The chain uses TRBV18 and TRBJ1-1; TRBD1 is a possible D gene (5 bases). This TCR derives from an elderly woman in a cohort sampled during active or convalescent COVID-19. The sequencing input was peripheral blood. This CDR3 reads CASSPGHQGRTEAFF. The CDR3 coding sequence is TGTGCCAGCTCACCAGGTCATCAGGGCCGGACTGAAGCTTTCTTT. Together with reference TRBV18 and TRBJ1-1, the CDR3 gives the full variable domain: NAGVMQNPRHLVRRRGQEARLRCSPMKGHSHVYWYRQLPEEGLKFMVYLQKENIIDESGMPKERFSAEFPKEGPSILRIQQVVRGDSAAYFCASSPGHQGRTEAFFGQGTRLTVV.